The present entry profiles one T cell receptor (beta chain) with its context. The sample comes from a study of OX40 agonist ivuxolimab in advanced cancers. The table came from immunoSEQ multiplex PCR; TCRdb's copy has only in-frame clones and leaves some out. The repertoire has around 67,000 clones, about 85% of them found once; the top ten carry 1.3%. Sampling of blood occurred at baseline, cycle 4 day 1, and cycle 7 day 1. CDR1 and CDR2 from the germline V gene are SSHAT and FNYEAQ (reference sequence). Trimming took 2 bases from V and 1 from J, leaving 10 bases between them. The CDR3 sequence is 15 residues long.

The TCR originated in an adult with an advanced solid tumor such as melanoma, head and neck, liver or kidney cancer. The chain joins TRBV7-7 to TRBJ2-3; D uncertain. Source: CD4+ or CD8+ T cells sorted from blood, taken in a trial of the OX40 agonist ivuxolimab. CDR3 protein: CASSLSPEGTDTQYF. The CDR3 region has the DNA TGTGCCAGCAGCTTAAGCCCCGAGGGCACAGATACGCAGTATTTT. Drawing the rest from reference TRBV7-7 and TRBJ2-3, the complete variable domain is GAGVSQSPRYKVTKRGQDVTLRCDPISSHATLYWYQQALGQGPEFLTYFNYEAQPDKSGLPSDRFSAERPEGSISTLTIQRTEQRDSAMYRCASSLSPEGTDTQYFGPGTRLTVL.